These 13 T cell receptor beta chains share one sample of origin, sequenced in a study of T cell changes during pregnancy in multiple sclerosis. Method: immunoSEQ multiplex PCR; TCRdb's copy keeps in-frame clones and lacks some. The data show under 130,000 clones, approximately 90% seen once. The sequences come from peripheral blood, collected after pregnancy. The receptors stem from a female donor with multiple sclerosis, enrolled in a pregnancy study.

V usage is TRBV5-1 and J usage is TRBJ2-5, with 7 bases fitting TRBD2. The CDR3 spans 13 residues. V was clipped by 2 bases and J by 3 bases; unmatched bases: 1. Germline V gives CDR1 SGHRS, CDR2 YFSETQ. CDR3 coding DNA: TGCGCCAGCAGCTTACGGGGGGAAGAGACCCAGTACTTC. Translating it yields CASSLRGEETQYF.

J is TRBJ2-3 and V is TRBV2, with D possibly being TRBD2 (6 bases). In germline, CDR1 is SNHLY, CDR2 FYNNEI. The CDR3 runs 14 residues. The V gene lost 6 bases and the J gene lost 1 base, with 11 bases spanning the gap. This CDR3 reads CASSGGLGTDTQYF. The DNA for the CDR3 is TGTGCCAGCAGCGGGGGTCTTGGCACAGATACGCAGTATTTT.

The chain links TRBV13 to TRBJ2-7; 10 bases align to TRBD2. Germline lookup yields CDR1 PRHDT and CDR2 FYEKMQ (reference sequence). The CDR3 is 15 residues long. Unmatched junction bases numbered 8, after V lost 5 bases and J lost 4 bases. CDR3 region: CASSRKGLAQYEQYF. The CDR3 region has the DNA TGTGCCAGCAGCCGCAAGGGACTAGCGCAGTACGAGCAGTACTTC.

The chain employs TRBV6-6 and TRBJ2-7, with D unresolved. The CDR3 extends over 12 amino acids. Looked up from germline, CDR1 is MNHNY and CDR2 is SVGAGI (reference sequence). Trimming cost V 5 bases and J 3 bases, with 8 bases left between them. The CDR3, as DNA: TGTGCCAGCAGTGGTTTAGACTACGAGCAGTACTTC. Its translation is CASSGLDYEQYF.

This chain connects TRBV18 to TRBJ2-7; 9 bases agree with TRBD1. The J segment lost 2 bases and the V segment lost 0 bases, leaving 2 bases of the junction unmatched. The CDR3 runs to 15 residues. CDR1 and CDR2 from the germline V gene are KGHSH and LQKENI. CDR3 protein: CASSPPRDRAYEQYF. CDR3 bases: TGTGCCAGCTCACCACCCCGGGACAGGGCCTACGAGCAGTACTTC.

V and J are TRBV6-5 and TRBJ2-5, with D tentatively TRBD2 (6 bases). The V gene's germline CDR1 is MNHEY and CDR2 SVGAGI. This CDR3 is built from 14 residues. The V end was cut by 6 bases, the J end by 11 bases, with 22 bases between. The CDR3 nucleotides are TGTGCCAGCAGCCTCGGGGGAGCCAAGAAGGGACAGTACTTC. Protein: CASSLGGAKKGQYF.

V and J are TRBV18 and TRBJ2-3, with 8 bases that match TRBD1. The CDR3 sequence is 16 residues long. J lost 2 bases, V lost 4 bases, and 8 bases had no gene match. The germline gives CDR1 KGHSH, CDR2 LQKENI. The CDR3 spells CASSRGGTGVTDTQYF. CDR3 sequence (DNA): TGTGCCAGCTCACGGGGTGGGACAGGAGTCACAGATACGCAGTATTTT.

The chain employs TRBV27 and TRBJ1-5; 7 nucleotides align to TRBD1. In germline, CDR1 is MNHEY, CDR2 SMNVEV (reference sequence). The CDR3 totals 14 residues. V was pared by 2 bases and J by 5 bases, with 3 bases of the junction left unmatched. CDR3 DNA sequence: TGTGCCAGCAGTTTACAGGGGGGCTATCAGCCCCAGCATTTT. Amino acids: CASSLQGGYQPQHF.

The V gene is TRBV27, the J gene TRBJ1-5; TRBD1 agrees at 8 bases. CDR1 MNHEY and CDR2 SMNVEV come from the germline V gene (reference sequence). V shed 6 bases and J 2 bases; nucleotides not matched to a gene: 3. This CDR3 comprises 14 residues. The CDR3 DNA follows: TGTGCCAGCAGCCCGGACAGGGGCAATCAGCCCCAGCATTTT. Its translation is CASSPDRGNQPQHF.

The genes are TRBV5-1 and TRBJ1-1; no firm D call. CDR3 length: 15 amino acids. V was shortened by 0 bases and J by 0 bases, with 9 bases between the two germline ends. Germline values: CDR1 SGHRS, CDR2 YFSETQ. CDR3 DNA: TGCGCCAGCAGCTTGGGCGCCACCCTGAACACTGAAGCTTTCTTT. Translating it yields CASSLGATLNTEAFF.

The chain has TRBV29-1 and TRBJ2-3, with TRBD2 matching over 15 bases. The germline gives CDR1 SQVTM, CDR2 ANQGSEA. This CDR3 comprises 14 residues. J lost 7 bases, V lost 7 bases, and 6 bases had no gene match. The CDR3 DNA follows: TGCAGCGCACGGACTAGCGGGGGGGCATATACGCAGTATTTT. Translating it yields CSARTSGGAYTQYF.

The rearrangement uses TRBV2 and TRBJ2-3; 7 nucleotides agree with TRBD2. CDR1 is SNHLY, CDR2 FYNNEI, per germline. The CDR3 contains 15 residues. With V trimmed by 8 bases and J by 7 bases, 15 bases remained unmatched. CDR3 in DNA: TGTGCCAGCGGGAACGGGGGGTCTGGTTTTAATACGCAGTATTTT. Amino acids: CASGNGGSGFNTQYF. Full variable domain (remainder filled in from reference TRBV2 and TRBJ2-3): EPEVTQTPSHQVTQMGQEVILRCVPISNHLYFYWYRQILGQKVEFLVSFYNNEISEKSEIFDDQFSVERPDGSNFTLKIRSTKLEDSAMYFCASGNGGSGFNTQYFGPGTRLTVL.

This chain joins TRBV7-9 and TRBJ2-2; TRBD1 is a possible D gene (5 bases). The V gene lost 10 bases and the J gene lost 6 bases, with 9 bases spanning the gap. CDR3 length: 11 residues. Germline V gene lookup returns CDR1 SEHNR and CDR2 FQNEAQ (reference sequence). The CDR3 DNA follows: TGTGCCATCCAGGGCCCCGGGGAGCTGTTTTTT. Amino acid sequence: CAIQGPGELFF.